The 24 T cell receptor beta chains below were found in one sample sequenced in a study of T cell repertoires in urothelial bladder cancer. The assay was immunoSEQ multiplex PCR, and TCRdb's table has in-frame clones only and misses some. The data hold roughly 6,600 clones, with over 55% observed a single time. The sample taken for sequencing was tumor-infiltrating cells from bladder cancer. Every receptor here comes from a human donor with urothelial carcinoma.

This sequence joins TRBV28 and TRBJ2-5; 8 bases match TRBD1. The CDR3 is 15 amino acids. CDR1 is MDHEN and CDR2 is SYDVKM in the germline V gene. Germline trimming cut 6 bases from V and 1 base from J; bases unmatched to any gene: 7. The CDR3 nucleotides are TGTGCCAGCAGACCACAGGGGGGCCCCCAAGAGACCCAGTACTTC. This encodes CASRPQGGPQETQYF.

This clone appeared a few times. The chain's CDR3 is CASSGGGGGIDTQYF. The CDR3 DNA follows: TGTGCCAGCAGCGGGGGGGGCGGGGGGATAGATACGCAGTATTTT. The J gene is TRBJ2-3, the V gene TRBV9; TRBD2 agrees at 8 bases. Unmatched junction bases numbered 8, after V lost 3 bases and J lost 5 bases. Germline-derived CDR1 and CDR2 are SGDLS and YYNGEE. The CDR3 contains 15 residues.

This chain links TRBV28 with TRBJ2-7, with D possibly matching TRBD1 (5 bases). The germline gives CDR1 MDHEN, CDR2 SYDVKM. The CDR3 has 14 residues. Trimming left V 5 bases short and J 2 bases short, with 13 bases between. CDR3 region: CASSTQGFPYEQYF. The CDR3 nucleotides are TGTGCCAGCAGTACCCAGGGTTTCCCCTACGAGCAGTACTTC.

V usage is TRBV7-2 and J usage is TRBJ2-3; 13 bases agree with TRBD2. The CDR3 is made up of 18 amino acids. Trimming at V came to 0 bases and at J to 6 bases, leaving 9 bases not matched to a gene. Germline values: CDR1 SGHTA, CDR2 FQGNSA. CDR3 residues: CASSLAYTLAGGRDTQYF. The CDR3 coding sequence is TGTGCCAGCAGCTTAGCGTATACACTAGCGGGGGGGCGGGATACGCAGTATTTT.

This clone was observed a few times. The V gene is TRBV14, the J gene TRBJ2-7, with a tentative D call TRBD1 (5 bases). The CDR3 is made up of 12 amino acids. Per the germline V gene, CDR1 is SGHDN and CDR2 is FVKESK. The V end lost 4 bases, the J end lost 6 bases, and 10 bases lay between the germline ends. In nucleotides, the CDR3 is TGTGCCAGCAGCCCGCAGGGTCGCGAGCAGTACTTC. Protein sequence: CASSPQGREQYF.

CDR3 in amino acids: CASSFGGPNEQFF. CDR3 bases: TGTGCCAGCAGTTTCGGGGGGCCCAATGAGCAGTTCTTC. The chain uses TRBV6-5 and TRBJ2-1; perhaps TRBD2 as D (7 bases). V gave up 4 bases and J gave up 6 bases, with 10 bases separating them. The germline gives CDR1 MNHEY, CDR2 SVGAGI. The CDR3 runs 13 residues.

This rearrangement joins TRBV18 to TRBJ2-5; D gene unclear. The CDR3 is made up of 15 amino acids. Germline CDR1 reads KGHSH; CDR2 reads LQKENI. Deletions cut 0 bases from V and 4 bases from J, with 12 bases between. CDR3 amino acids: CASSPPSKVRETQYF. As DNA, the CDR3 is TGTGCCAGCTCACCACCTTCGAAGGTTAGAGAGACCCAGTACTTC. Full variable domain (outside the CDR3, taken from reference TRBV18 and TRBJ2-5): NAGVMQNPRHLVRRRGQEARLRCSPMKGHSHVYWYRQLPEEGLKFMVYLQKENIIDESGMPKERFSAEFPKEGPSILRIQQVVRGDSAAYFCASSPPSKVRETQYFGPGTRLLVL.

The genes are TRBV7-6 and TRBJ2-1, with D uncertain. CDR1 and CDR2 from the germline V gene are SGHVS and FNYEAQ. V dropped 5 bases and J dropped 5 bases, with 16 bases sitting between them. The CDR3 totals 15 residues. In nucleotides, the CDR3 is TGTGCCAGCAGCCCATTGACTCTCTCAAACAATGAGCAGTTCTTC. Its translation is CASSPLTLSNNEQFF.

There are a few counts of this clone. The J gene is TRBJ2-3, the V gene TRBV5-1, with TRBD2 matching 11 bases. CDR3 length: 17 amino acids. Germline CDR1 and CDR2: SGHRS and YFSETQ. V dropped 2 bases and J dropped 3; count of bases not matched to a gene: 8. The CDR3 DNA sequence: TGCGCCAGCAGCTTCGGTGGCGCTAGCGGGGGGACAGATACGCAGTATTTT. Its translation: CASSFGGASGGTDTQYF.

The chain has TRBV7-9 and TRBJ1-1; the D gene is possibly TRBD1 (6 bases). The ends were cut back, 5 bases at V and 14 bases at J, with 21 bases in the middle. CDR1 is SEHNR, CDR2 FQNEAQ, per germline (reference sequence). The CDR3 has 13 amino acids. DNA of the CDR3: TGTGCCAGCAGCCTTCAGGGGTCTGAGCCCTCCTTCTTT. It yields the protein CASSLQGSEPSFF.

The chain links TRBV11-1 to TRBJ1-1; D is unclear. This CDR3 comprises 15 residues. Trimming took off 4 bases at V and 0 bases at J, with 12 bases between the two ends. Germline assignment: CDR1 SGHAT and CDR2 FQDESV (reference sequence). The CDR3 nucleotides are TGTGCCAGCAGCTCCTACCTGGTTATGAACACTGAAGCTTTCTTT. It yields the protein CASSSYLVMNTEAFF.

The chain recombines TRBV5-8 with TRBJ2-1; D ambiguous. The CDR3 is made up of 16 amino acids. Germline loops: CDR1 SGHTS, CDR2 YDEGEE. The V end was cut by 2 bases, the J end by 0 bases, with 12 bases between. The CDR3 loop is CASSLRSISSYNEQFF. DNA of the CDR3: TGTGCCAGCAGCTTAAGATCGATAAGCTCCTACAATGAGCAGTTCTTC. Supplemented by reference TRBV5-8 and TRBJ2-1, the full variable domain reads EAGVTQSPTHLIKTRGQQATLRCSPISGHTSVYWYQQALGLGLQFLLWYDEGEERNRGNFPPRFSGRQFPNYSSELNVNALELEDSALYLCASSLRSISSYNEQFFGPGTRLTVL.

The chain couples TRBV7-9 to TRBJ2-7, with 8 bases lining up with TRBD2. This CDR3 is 17 amino acids long. From germline, CDR1 is SEHNR and CDR2 FQNEAQ (reference sequence). J gave up 0 bases and V 2 bases, and 9 bases lay outside the gene matches. The DNA of the CDR3 is TGTGCCAGCAGCTTACAGCGGGGGACCGGAATCTCCTACGAGCAGTACTTC. Its protein product is CASSLQRGTGISYEQYF.

The gene calls are TRBV10-3 and TRBJ2-7; D is unclear. CDR3 length equals 14 residues. The V end lost 0 bases, the J end lost 3 bases, and 9 bases lay between the germline ends. CDR1 and CDR2 from the germline V gene are ENHRY and SYGVKD. Here the CDR3 reads CAISESTADYEQYF. CDR3 nucleotides: TGTGCCATCAGTGAGTCGACGGCAGACTACGAGCAGTACTTC.

The chain employs TRBV6-1 and TRBJ1-1, with D unresolved. The CDR3 contains 13 residues. Germline V lookup: CDR1 MNHNS, CDR2 SASEGT. The V end lost 2 bases, the J end lost 0 bases, and 4 bases lay between the germline ends. The CDR3 DNA follows: TGTGCCAGCAGTGAATACATGAACACTGAAGCTTTCTTT. This codes for CASSEYMNTEAFF.

This chain joins TRBV2 and TRBJ2-7; a possible D gene is TRBD1 (7 bases). CDR1 is SNHLY, CDR2 FYNNEI, per germline. Deletions cut 6 bases from V and 5 bases from J, with 14 bases between. The CDR3 sequence is 13 residues long. The CDR3 sequence: CASSAQGGNEQYF. In DNA form, the CDR3 reads TGTGCCAGCAGCGCGCAGGGGGGAAACGAGCAGTACTTC.

The chain links TRBV2 to TRBJ2-2; D may be TRBD1 (6 bases). V was clipped by 4 bases and J by 6 bases, with 36 bases between them. Germline V gene data show CDR1 as SNHLY and CDR2 as FYNNEI. The CDR3 length is 22 residues. The CDR3 sequence is CASSGPQLVPGHFWLGSGELFF. DNA for the CDR3: TGTGCCAGCAGTGGACCCCAACTTGTCCCGGGACATTTTTGGCTCGGGTCCGGGGAGCTGTTTTTT.

The CDR3 nucleotides read TGTGCCAGCAGCTTGTCAGGGACTGGCTACACCTTC. Translation gives CASSLSGTGYTF. The gene calls are TRBV5-4 and TRBJ1-2, with a possible D match to TRBD1 (5 bases). The CDR3 sequence is 12 residues long. Germline CDR1 reads SGHNT; CDR2 reads YYREEE (reference sequence). Trimming removed 1 base at V and 7 bases at J, with 8 bases between. Based on the CDR3 plus reference TRBV5-4 and TRBJ1-2, the full variable domain is ETGVTQSPTHLIKTRGQQVTLRCSSQSGHNTVSWYQQALGQGPQFIFQYYREEENGRGNFPPRFSGLQFPNYSSELNVNALELDDSALYLCASSLSGTGYTFGSGTRLTVV.

This clone came up a few times. The V call is TRBV7-9, the J call TRBJ1-1; 7 bases fit TRBD1. From germline, CDR1 is SEHNR and CDR2 FQNEAQ (reference sequence). The CDR3 is 15 residues long. The trim removed 6 bases at V and 1 base at J, leaving 8 bases unmatched. CDR3 sequence reads: CASRPTGTRNTEAFF. DNA of the CDR3: TGTGCCAGCAGACCGACAGGGACGAGGAACACTGAAGCTTTCTTT.

The chain has TRBV29-1 and TRBJ2-5; TRBD1 agrees at 10 bases. Germline CDR1 is SQVTM and CDR2 is ANQGSEA. V was pared by 6 bases and J by 0 bases, with 13 bases of the junction left unmatched. CDR3 length: 17 residues. The CDR3 loop reads CSVLSGPGQGYQETQYF. Written as DNA, the CDR3 is TGCAGCGTCCTCAGCGGGCCGGGACAGGGGTACCAAGAGACCCAGTACTTC.

This clone was found a few times. The genes are TRBV19 and TRBJ1-1; D unclear. Trimming pared 2 bases from V and 5 bases from J, leaving 9 bases between. This CDR3 is 13 amino acids long. The germline CDR1 and CDR2 sequences are LNHDA and SQIVND (reference sequence). CDR3 bases: TGTGCCAGTAGTATAAAACTGGAGACTGAAGCTTTCTTT. Translation gives CASSIKLETEAFF.

The chain links TRBV5-6 to TRBJ1-1; D unresolved. Germline CDR1 and CDR2: SGHDT and YYEEEE. The V end was cut by 1 base, the J end by 2 bases, with 9 bases between. The CDR3 totals 14 residues. The CDR3 DNA reads as TGTGCCAGCAGCTTGTCAGTTCGTAACACTGAAGCTTTCTTT. It specifies CASSLSVRNTEAFF.

The rearrangement uses TRBV9 and TRBJ2-3, with no clear D. The CDR3 consists of 13 residues. Per germline, CDR1 SGDLS and CDR2 YYNGEE. V was trimmed by 0 bases and J by 3 bases, leaving 5 bases between them. The CDR3 sequence: CASSVGWTDTQYF. In DNA form, the CDR3 reads TGTGCCAGCAGCGTAGGGTGGACAGATACGCAGTATTTT.

The sample holds a few counts of this clone. V gene TRBV19 combines with J gene TRBJ1-6; no reliable D call. The CDR3 spans 17 residues. V shed 7 bases and J shed 10 bases, with 26 bases lying between them. CDR1 is LNHDA, CDR2 SQIVND, per germline (reference sequence). Here the CDR3 DNA reads TGTGCCAGTAACAACCCGGAGAACCCGCCCTCTTACTCACCCCTCCACTTT. Residues: CASNNPENPPSYSPLHF. Based on the CDR3 plus reference TRBV19 and TRBJ1-6, the full variable domain is DGGITQSPKYLFRKEGQNVTLSCEQNLNHDAMYWYRQDPGQGLRLIYYSQIVNDFQKGDIAEGYSVSREKKESFPLTVTSAQKNPTAFYLCASNNPENPPSYSPLHFGNGTRLTVT.